The sequence of this T cell receptor beta chain was determined in a study of T cell responses to AZD1222 COVID-19 vaccine. Study-level information: Second doses at about 4 or about 12 weeks were pooled. The study, taken as a whole, reports: With two AZD1222 doses given, Spike-specific TCR breadth and depth both rose. Repertoires were collected only later (after the peak T cell response had occurred).

Produced via immunoSEQ multiplex PCR; TCRdb's table is partial and in-frame only. This sample carries 100,000 to 150,000 clones, 90% of them seen once, and the ten largest clones take less than 9%. Note on this clone: Its target is not known.

Germline V CDR1 and CDR2: MDHEN, SYDVKM. The CDR3 is 15 residues long. The V end lost 6 bases, the J end lost 0 bases, and 14 bases lay between the germline ends. The chain recombines TRBV28 with TRBJ1-1, with D tentatively TRBD1 (6 bases). The receptor was derived from an adult in good health. The sequencing used peripheral blood, collected on day 0 of AZD1222 vaccination. The CDR3 DNA reads TGTGCCAGCAGCTCCAGGGGAACTATGAACACTGAAGCTTTCTTT. This encodes CASSSRGTMNTEAFF.